The next 5 T cell receptor beta chains were all read from a single sample in a study of Ad26.COV2.S vaccination and SARS-CoV-2 variants. Clones were read by immunoSEQ multiplex PCR, and TCRdb kept only the in-frame ones, dropping some. This sample has about 240,000 clones; approximately 90% occur once, and the top ten carry about 10%. Treatment given: approximately 18 received Ad26.COV2.S at low or high dose, single or two shots; about 5 received placebo; per-sample allocation not given. Sampling was done on day 63 after the first vaccine or placebo injection. Sample: peripheral blood, taken in a trial of Ad26.COV2.S vaccine versus placebo. The source is a person between 18 and 65 years old who received the Ad26.COV2.S COVID-19 vaccine or a placebo.

This chain joins TRBV7-2 and TRBJ2-1; tentatively, D is TRBD1 or TRBD2 (7 bases each). V was pared by 3 bases and J by 7 bases, with 13 bases between. Germline V gives CDR1 SGHTA, CDR2 FQGNSA. The CDR3 is 14 residues long. The CDR3 loop is CASSFYRGGNEQFF. The CDR3 region has the DNA TGTGCCAGCAGCTTCTACAGGGGAGGGAATGAGCAGTTCTTC.

The CDR3 bases are TGTGCCAGCAGCCGAGACAGGGGTGTTGGGTTGGGGGAGACCCAGTACTTC. Protein sequence: CASSRDRGVGLGETQYF. V usage is TRBV11-2 and J usage is TRBJ2-5, with 8 bases lining up with TRBD1. Germline trimming cut 5 bases from V and 5 bases from J; bases unmatched to any gene: 16. This CDR3 region has 17 residues. In germline, CDR1 is SGHAT, CDR2 FQNNGV.

CDR3 in DNA: TGTGCCACCAGTGATTTGACTAGCGGGATCCCGTCTGGCACAGATACGCAGTATTTT. It is translated as CATSDLTSGIPSGTDTQYF. The chain uses TRBV24-1 and TRBJ2-3; TRBD2 agrees at 10 bases. Germline V lookup: CDR1 KGHDR, CDR2 SFDVKD. Trimming took 0 bases from V and 1 from J; bases not matched to a gene: 9. The CDR3 consists of 19 residues.

The V gene is TRBV27, the J gene TRBJ2-7, with D uncertain. CDR3 length equals 16 residues. Germline-derived CDR1 and CDR2 are MNHEY and SMNVEV (reference sequence). Trimming took 2 bases from V and 0 from J, leaving 14 bases between them. The CDR3 loop is CASSLAGRTNSYEQYF. The DNA of the CDR3 is TGTGCCAGCAGTTTAGCTGGGCGGACCAACTCCTACGAGCAGTACTTC.

This rearrangement joins TRBV7-2 to TRBJ2-1, with 8 bases aligning to TRBD1. CDR3 length: 16 residues. Germline V gene data show CDR1 as SGHTA and CDR2 as FQGNSA. The trim removed 5 bases at V and 4 bases at J, leaving 10 bases unmatched. The CDR3 nucleotides are TGTGCCAGCAGCCCGAGACAGGGGAGAGGGTACAATGAGCAGTTCTTC. Amino acid sequence: CASSPRQGRGYNEQFF.